Following are 29 T cell receptor beta chains from one sample sequenced in a study of blood T cell repertoires in COVID-19. The assay was immunoSEQ multiplex PCR, and TCRdb's table has in-frame clones only and misses some. The sample shows about 190,000 clones, 86% of them seen only once. Sequenced sample: PBMCs or T cells enriched from blood (not recorded which). The receptors were sampled from a man aged 35 to 55 with acute COVID-19.

The chain carries TRBV28 and TRBJ1-5, with D possibly being TRBD1 (6 bases). The ends were cut back, 6 bases at V and 0 bases at J, with 15 bases in the middle. This CDR3 has 16 amino acids. Germline V CDR1 and CDR2: MDHEN, SYDVKM. This chain's CDR3 is CASRSKQGGSNQPQHF. CDR3 coding DNA: TGTGCCAGCAGGTCAAAACAGGGTGGTAGCAATCAGCCCCAGCATTTT.

A few counts support this clone. V is TRBV4-1 and J is TRBJ1-5, with a tentative D call TRBD1 (6 bases). V was trimmed by 4 bases and J by 0 bases, leaving 10 bases between them. CDR3 length: 15 amino acids. From germline, CDR1 is MGHRA and CDR2 YSYEKL. The CDR3 loop reads CASSPDRISNQPQHF. The CDR3 coding sequence is TGCGCCAGCAGCCCGGACAGAATTAGCAATCAGCCCCAGCATTTT.

The gene calls are TRBV16 and TRBJ2-7, with 9 bases matching TRBD1. J lost 0 bases, V lost 0 bases, and 3 bases had no gene match. The CDR3 spans 16 residues. CDR1 KGHSY and CDR2 FQNENV come from the germline V gene. The CDR3 nucleotides read TGTGCCAGCAGCCAATCCGGACAGGGGAGCTCCTACGAGCAGTACTTC. Translating it yields CASSQSGQGSSYEQYF.

This clone appeared once. This chain links TRBV19 with TRBJ2-3, with D possibly matching TRBD2 (6 bases). Trimming took off 4 bases at V and 3 bases at J, with 14 bases between the two ends. CDR3 length: 15 residues. The germline gives CDR1 LNHDA, CDR2 SQIVND (reference sequence). CDR3 sequence (DNA): TGTGCCAGTAGTACCAGGCGGGGCTTGACAGATACGCAGTATTTT. As protein: CASSTRRGLTDTQYF.

V usage is TRBV5-1 and J usage is TRBJ1-1, with D tentatively TRBD1 (6 bases). From germline, CDR1 is SGHRS and CDR2 YFSETQ. The CDR3 has 13 amino acids. V was pared by 4 bases and J by 6 bases, with 13 bases between. The CDR3 bases are TGCGCCAGCAGCCCGGACAGAACCCCTGAAGCTTTCTTT. Translated: CASSPDRTPEAFF.

This clone was counted a few times. The V call is TRBV19, the J call TRBJ2-5; 7 nucleotides agree with TRBD1. Losses at the gene ends were 5 bases for V and 2 bases for J; bases not matched to a gene: 2. Per the germline V gene, CDR1 is LNHDA and CDR2 is SQIVND (reference sequence). This CDR3 is built from 13 residues. The CDR3 spells CASSETGQETQYF. CDR3 nucleotide sequence: TGTGCCAGTAGTGAGACAGGGCAAGAGACCCAGTACTTC.

This clone was detected only a few times. The rearrangement uses TRBV12-3 or TRBV12-4 and TRBJ1-4, with 9 bases identical to TRBD1. CDR3 size: 11 residues. Trimming took 7 bases from V and 12 from J; bases not matched to a gene: 3. DNA for the CDR3: TGTGCCAGCACTCGGACAGGGGAACTGTTTTTT. It encodes CASTRTGELFF.

This chain connects TRBV28 to TRBJ2-7; D is perhaps TRBD2 (5 bases). This CDR3 has 14 amino acids. The germline gives CDR1 MDHEN, CDR2 SYDVKM. Trimming took off 2 bases at V and 6 bases at J, with 14 bases between the two ends. The CDR3, as DNA: TGTGCCAGCAGTTTAAGAAGCACACGGGGCGAGCAGTACTTC. The encoded protein is CASSLRSTRGEQYF. The full variable domain, rest sourced from reference TRBV28 and TRBJ2-7, is DVKVTQSSRYLVKRTGEKVFLECVQDMDHENMFWYRQDPGLGLRLIYFSYDVKMKEKGDIPEGYSVSREKKERFSLILESASTNQTSMYLCASSLRSTRGEQYFGPGTRLTVT.

The J gene is TRBJ2-7, the V gene TRBV5-1; TRBD1 agrees at 10 bases. Germline CDR1 reads SGHRS; CDR2 reads YFSETQ. This CDR3 is built from 15 residues. Trimming took 4 bases from V and 4 from J; bases not matched to a gene: 8. In DNA, the CDR3 is TGCGCCAGCAGCCCACTCGGACAGGGGGAATACGAGCAGTACTTC. It encodes CASSPLGQGEYEQYF.

The rearrangement joins TRBV27 to TRBJ1-1, with TRBD1 identical over 8 bases. CDR3 length: 14 residues. From germline, CDR1 is MNHEY and CDR2 SMNVEV (reference sequence). J was trimmed by 4 bases and V by 6 bases; bases with no gene match: 7. The CDR3 sequence: CASRMTGAGTEAFF. The CDR3 nucleotides are TGTGCCAGCAGGATGACAGGGGCGGGCACTGAAGCTTTCTTT.

In nucleotides, the CDR3 is TGTGCCATCAGTGAAGCCACGGAGACTTCACCCCTCCACTTT. Its protein product is CAISEATETSPLHF. The chain uses TRBV10-3 and TRBJ1-6; D call uncertain. The length of the CDR3 is 14 residues. CDR1 and CDR2 (germline): ENHRY, SYGVKD. Trimming removed 3 bases from V and 9 bases from J, with 12 bases in between.

This rearrangement joins TRBV6-5 to TRBJ1-2; D may be TRBD1 (6 bases). CDR1 and CDR2 (germline): MNHEY, SVGAGI. Trimming removed 8 bases from V and 0 bases from J, with 16 bases in between. The CDR3 covers 15 residues. CDR3 sequence: CASRWTVQSNYGYTF. CDR3 bases: TGTGCCAGCCGGTGGACAGTCCAGTCTAACTATGGCTACACCTTC.

This clone was counted once. The rearrangement uses TRBV18 and TRBJ2-1; D may be TRBD2 (6 bases). This CDR3 comprises 16 residues. Germline CDR1 reads KGHSH; CDR2 reads LQKENI. The germline V and J ends were trimmed by 3 bases and 7 bases, with 19 bases remaining between them. This CDR3 reads CASSPEGRMGQNEQFF. The CDR3 bases are TGTGCCAGCTCACCCGAGGGGAGGATGGGGCAGAATGAGCAGTTCTTC.

This clone was seen more than once but under ten times. The chain carries TRBV12-3 or TRBV12-4 and TRBJ1-5, with D hard to call. Trimming stripped 6 bases from V and 6 bases from J, with 9 bases between. This CDR3 has 12 amino acids. The CDR3 loop reads CASSHSGQPQHF. The CDR3, as DNA: TGTGCCAGCAGCCACAGTGGTCAGCCCCAGCATTTT.

The chain links TRBV6-5 to TRBJ2-2, with 8 bases identical to TRBD2. CDR3 length: 15 residues. Trimming removed 6 bases from V and 2 bases from J; junction bases left unmatched: 5. CDR1 and CDR2 (germline): MNHEY, SVGAGI. In DNA form, the CDR3 reads TGTGCCAGCAGGGCCGGGAGGGGAAACACCGGGGAGCTGTTTTTT. Residues: CASRAGRGNTGELFF.

The chain recombines TRBV2 with TRBJ1-5, with D perhaps TRBD1 (6 bases). In germline, CDR1 is SNHLY, CDR2 FYNNEI. Deletions cut 9 bases from V and 5 bases from J, with 14 bases between. The CDR3 runs to 13 residues. The CDR3 sequence: CASGDQGYQPQHF. The CDR3 region has the DNA TGTGCCAGTGGGGATCAGGGGTATCAGCCCCAGCATTTT.

The chain carries TRBV5-8 and TRBJ2-1; 13 bases match TRBD2. The V segment lost 4 bases and the J segment 9 bases; nucleotides outside the gene matches: 4. This CDR3 region has 14 residues. The V gene's germline CDR1 is SGHTS and CDR2 YDEGEE. The CDR3 sequence: CASSVGLAGIEQFF. DNA of the CDR3: TGTGCCAGCAGCGTGGGACTAGCGGGAATTGAGCAGTTCTTC.

The chain is built from TRBV29-1 and TRBJ2-5; D perhaps matches TRBD1 (5 bases). The CDR3 runs to 14 residues. Trimming shortened V by 6 bases and J by 4 bases, and 18 bases separated the two germline ends. From germline, CDR1 is SQVTM and CDR2 ANQGSEA. This CDR3 is CSVVTRFQGETQYF. The CDR3 DNA reads TGCAGCGTCGTGACCCGGTTCCAGGGAGAGACCCAGTACTTC.

The gene calls are TRBV7-9 and TRBJ1-1, with D hard to call. Trimming left V 3 bases short and J 3 bases short, with 11 bases between. CDR1 SEHNR and CDR2 FQNEAQ come from the germline V gene (reference sequence). This CDR3 has 14 amino acids. The CDR3 reads CASSLWASDTEAFF. Here the CDR3 DNA reads TGTGCCAGCAGCTTGTGGGCTTCGGACACTGAAGCTTTCTTT.

This chain connects TRBV4-1 to TRBJ1-5; 11 bases match TRBD1. Trimming cost V 3 bases and J 7 bases; bases outside gene matches: 8. CDR1 MGHRA and CDR2 YSYEKL come from the germline V gene. The CDR3 covers 16 residues. In DNA, the CDR3 is TGCGCCAGCAGCCAGGGAAGGACAGGGGGCCAGCAGCCCCAGCATTTT. This sequence encodes CASSQGRTGGQQPQHF.

V is TRBV5-4 and J is TRBJ2-1; TRBD2 aligns across 8 bases. This CDR3 has 17 residues. From germline, CDR1 is SGHNT and CDR2 YYREEE (reference sequence). V was clipped by 4 bases and J by 0 bases; unmatched bases: 9. DNA of the CDR3: TGTGCCAGCAGCCGGGTCAGCGGGAGTATCTCCTACAATGAGCAGTTCTTC. Amino acids: CASSRVSGSISYNEQFF.

The table lists this clone with a count of one. The CDR3 here is CASSLEAPYGSYEQYF. CDR3 sequence (DNA): TGCGCCAGCAGCTTGGAAGCGCCCTACGGGTCCTACGAGCAGTACTTC. This sequence joins TRBV5-1 and TRBJ2-7; D not certain. V lost 0 bases, J lost 1 base, and 14 bases lay in between. The length of the CDR3 is 16 residues. CDR1 SGHRS and CDR2 YFSETQ come from the germline V gene.

This clone was observed a single time. This chain uses TRBV18 with TRBJ2-1; 12 bases fit TRBD2. The V and J ends lost 3 bases and 8 bases, in that order; junction bases with no gene match: 8. The CDR3 spans 16 residues. The germline gives CDR1 KGHSH, CDR2 LQKENI. CDR3 bases: TGTGCCAGCTCACCCCCCCTGCCTAGCGGGAGGGATGAGCAGTTCTTC. It yields the protein CASSPPLPSGRDEQFF.

The V call is TRBV28, the J call TRBJ1-1; no clear D gene. V was cut by 6 bases and J by 3 bases, with 8 bases left in between. The CDR3 sequence is 12 residues long. The V gene's germline CDR1 is MDHEN and CDR2 SYDVKM. CDR3 in amino acids: CASRQIYTEAFF. In DNA form, the CDR3 reads TGTGCCAGCAGACAGATTTACACTGAAGCTTTCTTT.

This CDR3 is CASSPDRGELFF. DNA for the CDR3: TGTGCCAGCAGCCCAGACAGGGGTGAGCTGTTTTTT. The J gene is TRBJ2-2, the V gene TRBV9; TRBD1 agrees at 8 bases. The CDR3 is made up of 12 amino acids. The V segment lost 4 bases and the J segment 11 bases; nucleotides outside the gene matches: 4. Germline V gene data show CDR1 as SGDLS and CDR2 as YYNGEE.

The V gene is TRBV15, the J gene TRBJ2-5; 9 positions match TRBD2. CDR1 and CDR2 (germline): LNHNV, YYDKDF (reference sequence). This CDR3 contains 17 residues. Losses at the gene ends were 1 base for V and 6 bases for J; bases not matched to a gene: 12. The CDR3 bases are TGTGCCACCAGCAGAGGGGACAATAGCGGGAGTGGGCAGACCCAGTACTTC. It codes for CATSRGDNSGSGQTQYF.

The V call is TRBV12-3 or TRBV12-4, the J call TRBJ1-1, with TRBD1 as a possible D gene (5 bases). This CDR3 has 13 amino acids. V was shortened by 6 bases and J by 0 bases, with 8 bases between the two germline ends. This CDR3 is CASSQTVNTEAFF. Here the CDR3 DNA reads TGTGCCAGCAGCCAGACAGTGAACACTGAAGCTTTCTTT.

This clone was seen a few times. The CDR3 DNA reads as TGCGCCAGCAGCAGACAGGGGGCAACTAATGAAAAACTGTTTTTT. Its translation is CASSRQGATNEKLFF. The genes are TRBV5-1 and TRBJ1-4, with 9 bases aligning to TRBD1. The CDR3 totals 15 residues. After removal of 4 bases from V and 0 bases from J, the junction contained 1 base not matched to a gene. Germline assignment: CDR1 SGHRS and CDR2 YFSETQ.

This clone was counted between two and nine times. This chain uses TRBV6-6 with TRBJ1-1, with D uncertain. Germline V gives CDR1 MNHNY, CDR2 SVGAGI (reference sequence). The CDR3 is made up of 13 amino acids. The V end was cut by 8 bases, the J end by 1 base, with 11 bases between. CDR3 residues: CASGRSTNTEAFF. In nucleotides, the CDR3 is TGTGCCAGCGGGAGGTCTACGAACACTGAAGCTTTCTTT.